Below, one T cell receptor (beta chain) is given with its context. What it recognizes is unknown. The method was immunoSEQ multiplex PCR; TCRdb's version includes in-frame clones alone and lacks a portion of them. The table shows some 150,000 clones, with around nine tenths occurring only once. The data stem from a study of T cell responses to AZD1222 COVID-19 vaccine. Germline lookup yields CDR1 SGHVS and CDR2 FQNEAQ. The CDR3 sequence is 15 residues long. The V gene end was trimmed by 4 bases and the J gene end by 5 bases; junction bases not matched to a gene: 9. Study-level findings and limits: Increased Spike-specific TCR breadth and depth were observed after two AZD1222 doses.

This receptor was taken from an adult in good health. The specimen comprised peripheral blood, sampled on day 0 of AZD1222 vaccination. The gene calls are TRBV7-8 and TRBJ2-5; 8 bases align to TRBD2. The CDR3 coding sequence is TGTGCCAGCAGCTCCAGGACTAGCCGGGGCGAGACCCAGTACTTC. It is translated as CASSSRTSRGETQYF.